These 8 T cell receptor beta chains were all obtained from the same sample, sequenced in a study of radiotherapy plus CTLA-4 blockade in lung cancer. This table comes from immunoSEQ multiplex PCR, and its TCRdb copy is limited to in-frame clones, with some not included. This sample yields about 78,000 clones, of which more than 75% are seen a single time; 0.85% to 0.95% belongs to the top ten. The material sequenced was peripheral blood, taken from a patient treated with radiotherapy plus ipilimumab. The receptor set was obtained from a human donor with non-small cell lung cancer who had stable disease on radiotherapy plus ipilimumab.

This chain connects TRBV5-8 to TRBJ1-4; 8 bases are a match to TRBD1. The CDR3 spans 13 residues. Trimming removed 6 bases from V and 8 bases from J; junction bases left unmatched: 6. Germline-derived CDR1 and CDR2 are SGHTS and YDEGEE. In nucleotides, the CDR3 is TGTGCCAGCAAAAGACAGGGGCCCGAAAAACTGTTTTTT. Translating it yields CASKRQGPEKLFF.

V is TRBV29-1 and J is TRBJ1-6; D is possibly TRBD1 (6 bases). The CDR3 totals 13 residues. Germline V gene data show CDR1 as SQVTM and CDR2 as ANQGSEA. The ends were cut back, 6 bases at V and 9 bases at J, with 15 bases in the middle. The CDR3 protein is CSVQDSEGSPLHF. CDR3 nucleotides: TGCAGCGTGCAGGACAGTGAAGGTTCACCCCTCCACTTT.

The gene calls are TRBV30 and TRBJ2-2; 8 nucleotides agree with TRBD2. The CDR3 sequence is 14 residues long. Germline-derived CDR1 and CDR2 are GTSNPN and SVGIG (reference sequence). Trimming took 6 bases from V and 9 from J; bases not matched to a gene: 12. DNA of the CDR3: TGTGCCTGCTCGGGGGGGTCAGGAGTCCGGGAGCTGTTTTTT. This gives the protein CACSGGSGVRELFF.

The V gene is TRBV19, the J gene TRBJ2-1; D is possibly TRBD1 (6 bases). The length of the CDR3 is 14 residues. The germline V and J ends were trimmed by 8 bases and 7 bases, with 18 bases remaining between them. CDR1 is LNHDA and CDR2 is SQIVND in the germline V gene (reference sequence). The CDR3 bases are TGTGCCAGTTCGGGACACCCCAGAGGGAATGAGCAGTTCTTC. This translates into CASSGHPRGNEQFF.

V is TRBV15 and J is TRBJ1-4, with a possible D match to TRBD1 (5 bases). CDR3 length: 16 residues. V dropped 5 bases and J dropped 5 bases, with 18 bases sitting between them. The germline V gene encodes CDR1 LNHNV and CDR2 YYDKDF (reference sequence). The CDR3 reads CATSGPKHRTNEKLFF. In DNA form, the CDR3 reads TGTGCCACCAGCGGGCCCAAGCACAGGACAAATGAAAAACTGTTTTTT.

The chain recombines TRBV27 with TRBJ2-3; D is possibly TRBD2 (5 bases). V lost 7 bases to trimming and J lost 3 bases, with 17 bases between them. The CDR3 totals 15 residues. Germline CDR1 is MNHEY and CDR2 is SMNVEV (reference sequence). CDR3 DNA sequence: TGTGCCAGCATTCAGACACGGGGAGTAACAGATACGCAGTATTTT. It codes for CASIQTRGVTDTQYF.

The chain carries TRBV4-1 and TRBJ2-3; 8 bases are a match to TRBD2. CDR3 length: 18 residues. CDR1 MGHRA and CDR2 YSYEKL come from the germline V gene. Trimming at V came to 5 bases and at J to 0 bases, leaving 13 bases not matched to a gene. The CDR3 sequence: CASSGSSGTSLSTDTQYF. CDR3 nucleotides: TGCGCCAGCAGCGGTAGTTCCGGGACTAGTTTAAGCACAGATACGCAGTATTTT.

The chain couples TRBV28 to TRBJ2-1; D remains unclear. V was pared by 3 bases and J by 6 bases, with 18 bases between. Per germline, CDR1 MDHEN and CDR2 SYDVKM. The CDR3 runs 16 residues. This chain's CDR3 is CASSFPPGRTLNEQFF. CDR3 DNA: TGTGCCAGCAGTTTTCCCCCAGGTCGGACGCTCAATGAGCAGTTCTTC. Full variable domain (rest looked up from reference TRBV28 and TRBJ2-1): DVKVTQSSRYLVKRTGEKVFLECVQDMDHENMFWYRQDPGLGLRLIYFSYDVKMKEKGDIPEGYSVSREKKERFSLILESASTNQTSMYLCASSFPPGRTLNEQFFGPGTRLTVL.